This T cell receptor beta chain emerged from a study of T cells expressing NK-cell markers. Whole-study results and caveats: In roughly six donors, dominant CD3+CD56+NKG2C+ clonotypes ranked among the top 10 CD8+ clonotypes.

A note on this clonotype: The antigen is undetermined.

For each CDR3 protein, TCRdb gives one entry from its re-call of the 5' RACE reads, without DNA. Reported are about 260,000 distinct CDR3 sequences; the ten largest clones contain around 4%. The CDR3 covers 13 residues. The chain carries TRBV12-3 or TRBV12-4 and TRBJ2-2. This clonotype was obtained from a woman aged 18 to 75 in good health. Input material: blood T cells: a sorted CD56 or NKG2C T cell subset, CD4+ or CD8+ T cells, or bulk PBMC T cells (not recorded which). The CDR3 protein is CATRRVNTGELFF.